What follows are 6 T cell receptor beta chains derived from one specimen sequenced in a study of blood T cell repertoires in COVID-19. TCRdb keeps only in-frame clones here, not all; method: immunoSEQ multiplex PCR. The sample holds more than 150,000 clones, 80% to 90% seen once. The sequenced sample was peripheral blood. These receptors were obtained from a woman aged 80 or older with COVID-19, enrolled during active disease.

CDR3 sequence: CASSLQPGLAGGSTDTQYF. The CDR3 nucleotides are TGTGCCAGCAGTCTCCAACCGGGACTAGCGGGAGGCAGCACAGATACGCAGTATTTT. The J gene is TRBJ2-3, the V gene TRBV6-6; 15 nucleotides line up with TRBD2. In germline, CDR1 is MNHNY, CDR2 SVGAGI (reference sequence). The V segment lost 5 bases and the J segment 0 bases; nucleotides outside the gene matches: 9. The CDR3 spans 19 residues.

CDR3 amino acids: CASSYYGRQSTDTQYF. CDR3 in DNA: TGTGCCAGCAGTTACTATGGGAGACAAAGCACAGATACGCAGTATTTT. The chain recombines TRBV6-2 or TRBV6-3 with TRBJ2-3; D may be TRBD2 (5 bases). V gave up 1 base and J gave up 0 bases, with 11 bases separating them. CDR3 length equals 16 residues. The germline V gene has CDR1 MNHEY and CDR2 SVGEGT.

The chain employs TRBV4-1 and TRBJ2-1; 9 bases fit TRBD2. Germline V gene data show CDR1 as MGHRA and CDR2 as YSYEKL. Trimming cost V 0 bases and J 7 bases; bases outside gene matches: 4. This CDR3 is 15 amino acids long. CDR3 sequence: CASSQEAGGGNEQFF. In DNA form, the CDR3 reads TGCGCCAGCAGCCAAGAAGCGGGAGGAGGGAATGAGCAGTTCTTC.

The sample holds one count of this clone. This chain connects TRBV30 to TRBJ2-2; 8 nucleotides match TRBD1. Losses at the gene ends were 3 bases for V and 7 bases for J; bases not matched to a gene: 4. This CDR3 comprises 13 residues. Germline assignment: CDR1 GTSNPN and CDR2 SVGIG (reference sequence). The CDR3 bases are TGTGCCTGGAGCAGGGGGCGGATCGGGGAGCTGTTTTTT. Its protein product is CAWSRGRIGELFF.

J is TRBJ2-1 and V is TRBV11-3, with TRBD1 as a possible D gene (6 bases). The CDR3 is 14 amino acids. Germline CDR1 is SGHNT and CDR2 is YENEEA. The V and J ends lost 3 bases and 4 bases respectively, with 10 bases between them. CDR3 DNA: TGTGCCAGCAGCTTGGCGACAGGATACAATGAGCAGTTCTTC. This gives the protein CASSLATGYNEQFF.

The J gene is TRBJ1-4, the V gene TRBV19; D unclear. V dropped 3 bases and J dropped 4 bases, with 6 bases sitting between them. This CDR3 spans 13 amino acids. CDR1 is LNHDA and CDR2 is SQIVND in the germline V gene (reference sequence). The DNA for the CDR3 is TGTGCCAGTAGTATCCAGGTTAATGAAAAACTGTTTTTT. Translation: CASSIQVNEKLFF.